The T cell receptor beta chain described here comes from a study of T cell changes during pregnancy in multiple sclerosis. CDR1 ENHRY and CDR2 SYGVKD come from the germline V gene. The length of the CDR3 is 13 residues. The V end lost 3 bases, the J end lost 3 bases, and 8 bases lay between the germline ends. Generated by immunoSEQ multiplex PCR, the TCRdb table keeps only in-frame clones and is missing some. The sample yields about 100,000 clones, over 85% seen once. This chain connects TRBV10-3 to TRBJ1-1; D gene uncertain. The receptor's source is a female donor with multiple sclerosis, enrolled in a pregnancy study. The sequencing used peripheral blood, collected in the second trimester of pregnancy. Here the CDR3 DNA reads TGTGCCATCAGTGAAATGGAGGACACTGAAGCTTTCTTT. Its translation is CAISEMEDTEAFF.